The 17 T cell receptor beta chains below were found in one sample sequenced in a study of blood T cell repertoires in COVID-19. Produced via immunoSEQ multiplex PCR; TCRdb's table is partial and in-frame only. The table shows 65,000 to 70,000 clones, with almost 80% occurring only once. The source material was peripheral blood. The receptors stem from a man in his sixties with acute or convalescent COVID-19.

This rearrangement joins TRBV3-1 (or the pseudogene TRBV3-2) to TRBJ1-3; D might be TRBD1 (6 bases). CDR3 length: 17 amino acids. Germline-derived CDR1 and CDR2 are LGHDT and YNNKEL (reference sequence). V shed 0 bases and J shed 10 bases, with 22 bases lying between them. Here the CDR3 DNA reads TGTGCCAGCAGCCAAGATGCAGGGGCTTCCTCTGGACGGACCATATATTTT. This sequence encodes CASSQDAGASSGRTIYF.

The rearrangement uses TRBV27 and TRBJ1-5, with D hard to call. The CDR3 covers 17 residues. The V end was cut by 1 base, the J end by 2 bases, with 15 bases between. Germline loops: CDR1 MNHEY, CDR2 SMNVEV (reference sequence). The CDR3 region is CASSLFPHSTGNQPQHF. As DNA, the CDR3 is TGTGCCAGCAGTTTATTCCCCCACAGTACCGGCAATCAGCCCCAGCATTTT.

The J gene is TRBJ1-2, the V gene TRBV5-4; the D is unclear. The CDR3 covers 11 residues. The V and J ends lost 2 bases and 6 bases respectively, with 5 bases between them. Germline V gene lookup returns CDR1 SGHNT and CDR2 YYREEE (reference sequence). The CDR3: CASSFGDGYTF. The CDR3 nucleotides read TGTGCCAGCAGCTTCGGAGATGGCTACACCTTC. The whole variable domain, filled in from reference TRBV5-4 and TRBJ1-2, reads ETGVTQSPTHLIKTRGQQVTLRCSSQSGHNTVSWYQQALGQGPQFIFQYYREEENGRGNFPPRFSGLQFPNYSSELNVNALELDDSALYLCASSFGDGYTFGSGTRLTVV.

The chain couples TRBV6-5 to TRBJ1-4; weak D call: TRBD1 (6 bases). Per the germline V gene, CDR1 is MNHEY and CDR2 is SVGAGI. Trimming shortened V by 5 bases and J by 5 bases, and 12 bases separated the two germline ends. The CDR3 is 14 residues long. CDR3 sequence (DNA): TGTGCCAGCAGTCGACAGGCCCCCAATGAAAAACTGTTTTTT. It translates to CASSRQAPNEKLFF.

This chain uses TRBV2 with TRBJ1-2; D call uncertain. The CDR3 sequence is 15 residues long. The V gene's germline CDR1 is SNHLY and CDR2 FYNNEI. Trimming shortened V by 3 bases and J by 1 base, and 12 bases separated the two germline ends. The CDR3: CASSEAQLINYGYTF. As DNA, the CDR3 is TGTGCCAGCAGTGAGGCTCAGTTAATTAACTATGGCTACACCTTC.

The chain recombines TRBV9 with TRBJ2-1, with a possible D match to TRBD1 (5 bases). The CDR3 covers 15 residues. Trimming cost V 6 bases and J 6 bases, with 19 bases left between them. The germline gives CDR1 SGDLS, CDR2 YYNGEE. The CDR3 is CASTRNYDSSNEQFF. The CDR3 DNA is TGTGCCAGCACCAGAAATTATGACAGTTCCAATGAGCAGTTCTTC. Full variable domain (rest looked up from reference TRBV9 and TRBJ2-1): DSGVTQTPKHLITATGQRVTLRCSPRSGDLSVYWYQQSLDQGLQFLIQYYNGEERAKGNILERFSAQQFPDLHSELNLSSLELGDSALYFCASTRNYDSSNEQFFGPGTRLTVL.

This clone was seen once. The chain is built from TRBV24-1 and TRBJ1-1; no reliable D call. The CDR3 totals 15 residues. CDR1 is KGHDR and CDR2 is SFDVKD in the germline V gene. Deletions cut 3 bases from V and 1 base from J, with 11 bases between. The CDR3 is CATSDPSGSNTEAFF. The CDR3 nucleotides are TGTGCCACCAGTGATCCCTCAGGATCGAACACTGAAGCTTTCTTT.

V gene TRBV11-1 combines with J gene TRBJ2-7; no definite D call. CDR3 size: 13 residues. Trimming shortened V by 3 bases and J by 2 bases, and 8 bases separated the two germline ends. Germline V gives CDR1 SGHAT, CDR2 FQDESV (reference sequence). The CDR3 spells CASSFGRTYEQYF. As DNA, the CDR3 is TGTGCCAGCAGCTTTGGCCGCACCTACGAGCAGTACTTC.

This clone is large within its sample. This chain links TRBV2 with TRBJ1-3; perhaps TRBD1 as D (5 bases). This CDR3 spans 13 amino acids. V was shortened by 7 bases and J by 0 bases, with 7 bases between the two germline ends. Germline-derived CDR1 and CDR2 are SNHLY and FYNNEI. DNA for the CDR3: TGTGCCAGCATCAGGGACTCTGGAAACACCATATATTTT. Translating gives CASIRDSGNTIYF.

The chain joins TRBV5-8 to TRBJ1-4; D may be TRBD1 (6 bases). CDR1 is SGHTS, CDR2 YDEGEE, per germline. With 0 bases removed from V and 0 bases from J, the gap between germline ends came to 9 bases. This CDR3 has 16 residues. CDR3: CASSLGRGSTNEKLFF. The CDR3 DNA reads TGTGCCAGCAGCTTGGGCAGGGGTTCAACTAATGAAAAACTGTTTTTT.

V is TRBV30 and J is TRBJ1-1; the D is unclear. The CDR3 has 13 residues. CDR1 is GTSNPN and CDR2 is SVGIG in the germline V gene (reference sequence). The ends were cut back, 3 bases at V and 3 bases at J, with 11 bases in the middle. Written as DNA, the CDR3 is TGTGCCTGGAGGTCCGGGGTCCACACTGAAGCTTTCTTT. Translating it yields CAWRSGVHTEAFF.

The chain uses TRBV6-2 or TRBV6-3 and TRBJ2-1; the match to TRBD2 covers 7 bases. Germline loops: CDR1 MNHEY, CDR2 SVGEGT. V dropped 2 bases and J dropped 0; count of bases not matched to a gene: 10. This CDR3 region has 18 residues. The chain's CDR3 is CASSYRITRGGSYNEQFF. CDR3 in DNA: TGTGCCAGCAGTTACCGCATTACTCGCGGGGGCTCCTACAATGAGCAGTTCTTC.

The genes are TRBV5-5 and TRBJ1-2; TRBD1 agrees at 8 bases. Per the germline V gene, CDR1 is SGHKS and CDR2 is YYEKEE (reference sequence). The CDR3 spans 16 residues. V trimming: 4 bases; J trimming: 5 bases; junction bases outside the gene matches: 13. CDR3 nucleotide sequence: TGTGCCAGCAGCGTGGATCAGGGGGCTTCGGGATATGGCTACACCTTC. It translates to CASSVDQGASGYGYTF.

The chain uses TRBV7-9 and TRBJ2-5; D uncertain. Between the trimmed V and J ends, which lost 1 base and 4 bases, there was a span of 16 bases. In germline, CDR1 is SEHNR, CDR2 FQNEAQ (reference sequence). The CDR3 extends over 16 amino acids. CDR3 DNA sequence: TGTGCCAGCAGCTTAGGGGCAACTCCTCAGGTAGAGACCCAGTACTTC. As protein: CASSLGATPQVETQYF.

V gene TRBV10-1 combines with J gene TRBJ1-3, with TRBD1 identical over 7 bases. CDR3 size: 16 residues. V was pared by 4 bases and J by 0 bases, with 6 bases of the junction left unmatched. CDR1 is WNHNN and CDR2 is SYGVQD in the germline V gene (reference sequence). The CDR3 region is CASSGRQGTSGNTIYF. DNA for the CDR3: TGCGCCAGCAGTGGCCGACAGGGTACCTCTGGAAACACCATATATTTT.

V gene TRBV4-2 combines with J gene TRBJ2-1, with 9 nucleotides matching TRBD2. The CDR3 runs to 18 residues. Germline-derived CDR1 and CDR2 are LGHNA and YNFKEQ. Trimming at V came to 1 base and at J to 9 bases, leaving 16 bases not matched to a gene. CDR3 residues: CASSQGFGVAGGRPEQFF. The DNA for the CDR3 is TGTGCCAGCAGCCAAGGTTTTGGGGTGGCGGGGGGGCGACCTGAGCAGTTCTTC.

The V call is TRBV4-2, the J call TRBJ2-1; possible D gene TRBD1, 5 bases. V lost 1 base to trimming and J lost 0 bases, with 10 bases between them. CDR1 and CDR2 (germline): LGHNA, YNFKEQ. The CDR3 is 16 amino acids. As DNA, the CDR3 is TGTGCCAGCAGCCAAGTACAGGCCAGCTCCTACAATGAGCAGTTCTTC. This codes for CASSQVQASSYNEQFF.